This record concerns one T cell receptor beta chain sequence. The repertoire was sequenced with immunoSEQ multiplex PCR; TCRdb's copy has only in-frame clones and lacks some. The table has about 2,100,000 clones, about 93% seen once. In germline, CDR1 is SNHLY, CDR2 FYNNEI. Trimming removed 3 bases at V and 5 bases at J, with 14 bases between. There are 14 residues in the CDR3. CD45RO-negative, CCR7-selected cells formed the naive CD8 fraction, which excluded terminally differentiated effector memory CD45RA+ cells. These data come from a study of shared clonotypes between healthy human individuals. The receptor comes from a man aged 18 to 29 in good health. Some clones in this sample may be carry-over from other donors' samples. The V gene is TRBV2, the J gene TRBJ2-7, with D perhaps TRBD1 (5 bases). Sample: naive CD8+ T cells from PBMCs. CDR3 in DNA: TGTGCCAGCAGTGATCCAGGGTTGCGCCACGAGCAGTACTTC. Protein product: CASSDPGLRHEQYF. The full variable domain, its missing parts supplied by reference TRBV2 and TRBJ2-7, is EPEVTQTPSHQVTQMGQEVILRCVPISNHLYFYWYRQILGQKVEFLVSFYNNEISEKSEIFDDQFSVERPDGSNFTLKIRSTKLEDSAMYFCASSDPGLRHEQYFGPGTRLTVT.